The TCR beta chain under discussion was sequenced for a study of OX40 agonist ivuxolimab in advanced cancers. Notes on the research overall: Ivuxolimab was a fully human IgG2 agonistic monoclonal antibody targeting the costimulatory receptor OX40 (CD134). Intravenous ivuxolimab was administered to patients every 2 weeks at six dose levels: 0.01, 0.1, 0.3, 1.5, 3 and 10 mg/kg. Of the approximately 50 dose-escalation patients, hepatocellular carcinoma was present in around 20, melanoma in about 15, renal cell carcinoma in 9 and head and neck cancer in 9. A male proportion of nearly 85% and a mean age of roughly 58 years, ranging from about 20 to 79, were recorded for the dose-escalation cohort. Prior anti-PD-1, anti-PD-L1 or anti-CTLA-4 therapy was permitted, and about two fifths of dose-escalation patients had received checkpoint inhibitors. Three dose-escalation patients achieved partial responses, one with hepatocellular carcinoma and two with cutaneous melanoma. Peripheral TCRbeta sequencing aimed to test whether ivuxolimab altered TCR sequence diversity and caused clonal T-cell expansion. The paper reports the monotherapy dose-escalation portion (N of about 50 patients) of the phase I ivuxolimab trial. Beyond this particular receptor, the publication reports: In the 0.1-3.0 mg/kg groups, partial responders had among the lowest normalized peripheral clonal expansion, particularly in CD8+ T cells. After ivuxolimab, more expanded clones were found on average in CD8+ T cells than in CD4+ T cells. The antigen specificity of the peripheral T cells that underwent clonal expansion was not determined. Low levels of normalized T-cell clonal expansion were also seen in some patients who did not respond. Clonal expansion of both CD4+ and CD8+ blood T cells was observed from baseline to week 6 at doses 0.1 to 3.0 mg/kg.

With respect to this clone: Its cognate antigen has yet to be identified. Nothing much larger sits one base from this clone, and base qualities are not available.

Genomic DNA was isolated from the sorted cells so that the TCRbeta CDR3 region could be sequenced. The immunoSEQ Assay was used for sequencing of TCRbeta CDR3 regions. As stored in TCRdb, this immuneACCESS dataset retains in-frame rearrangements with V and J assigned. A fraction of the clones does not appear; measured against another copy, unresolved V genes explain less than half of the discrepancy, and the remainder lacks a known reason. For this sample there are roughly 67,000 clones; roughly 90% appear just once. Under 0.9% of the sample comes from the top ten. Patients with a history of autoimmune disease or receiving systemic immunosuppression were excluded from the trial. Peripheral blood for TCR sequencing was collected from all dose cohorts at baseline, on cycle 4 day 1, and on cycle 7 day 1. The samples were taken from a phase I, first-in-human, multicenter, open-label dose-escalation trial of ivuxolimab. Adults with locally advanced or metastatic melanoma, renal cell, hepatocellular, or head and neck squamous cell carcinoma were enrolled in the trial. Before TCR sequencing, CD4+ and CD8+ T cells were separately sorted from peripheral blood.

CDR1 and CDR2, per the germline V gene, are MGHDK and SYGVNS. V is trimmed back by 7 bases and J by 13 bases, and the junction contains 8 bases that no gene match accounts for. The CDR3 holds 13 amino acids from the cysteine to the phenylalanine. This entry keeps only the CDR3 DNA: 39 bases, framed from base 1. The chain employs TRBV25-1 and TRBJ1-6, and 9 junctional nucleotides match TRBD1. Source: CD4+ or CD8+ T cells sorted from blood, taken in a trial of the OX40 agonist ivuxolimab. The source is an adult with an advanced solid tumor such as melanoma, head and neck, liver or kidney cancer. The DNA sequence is TGTGCCAGCACCGGACAGGGGAAATGGCCCCTCCACTTT. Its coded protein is CASTGQGKWPLHF.